Presented here are 6 T cell receptor beta chains from one specimen sequenced in a study of identical twins. TCRdb ran MiXCR on the 5' RACE reads and lists one entry per CDR3 protein. Here the sample spans under 1 million distinct CDR3 sequences, roughly 12% being singletons. A further study also used this sample, focusing on yellow fever vaccine responses in identical twins.

Sequenced material: PBMCs. These receptors were obtained from a young woman in good health.

This clonotype was observed a few times. V usage is TRBV20-1 and J usage is TRBJ2-1; TRBD2 aligns across 7 bases. After removal of 5 bases from V and 10 bases from J, the junction contained 5 bases not matched to a gene. The CDR3 runs to 11 residues. CDR1 and CDR2 from the germline V gene are DFQATT and SNEGSKA (reference sequence). CDR3 amino acids: CSAGKRGEQFF. CDR3 bases: TGCAGTGCTGGAAAGCGGGGAGAGCAGTTCTTC.

This sequence joins TRBV4-2 and TRBJ1-5, with D hard to call. CDR1 and CDR2 (germline): LGHNA, YNFKEQ. With 2 bases removed from V and 6 bases from J, the gap between germline ends came to 8 bases. This CDR3 spans 13 amino acids. CDR3 nucleotides: TGTGCCAGCAGCCAATCGGGCGCTCAGCCCCAGCATTTT. This encodes CASSQSGAQPQHF.

The genes are TRBV4-1 and TRBJ2-7, with 8 bases that match TRBD2. Germline lookup yields CDR1 MGHRA and CDR2 YSYEKL. Trimming removed 3 bases from V and 0 bases from J; junction bases left unmatched: 7. The CDR3 spans 16 residues. CDR3 DNA sequence: TGCGCCAGCAGCCACGCTACTAGCGGAGGCTCCTACGAGCAGTACTTC. Encoded protein: CASSHATSGGSYEQYF.

This clonotype was observed at least ten times. The chain joins TRBV4-1 to TRBJ2-7; the D gene is possibly TRBD1 (6 bases). The V end lost 5 bases, the J end lost 0 bases, and 20 bases lay between the germline ends. The CDR3 length is 17 residues. CDR1 is MGHRA and CDR2 is YSYEKL in the germline V gene. CDR3 coding DNA: TGCGCCAGCAGCTCCAGCCCCGGGACACTCTCCTCCTACGAGCAGTACTTC. Residues: CASSSSPGTLSSYEQYF.

This clonotype was counted ten times or more. CDR3 amino acids: CASSSPTSGGTSNEQFF. CDR3 DNA sequence: TGTGCCAGCTCATCCCCGACTAGCGGGGGGACTTCCAATGAGCAGTTCTTC. The rearrangement uses TRBV18 and TRBJ2-1, with 13 bases identical to TRBD2. V trimming: 5 bases; J trimming: 6 bases; junction bases outside the gene matches: 10. In germline, CDR1 is KGHSH, CDR2 LQKENI. The CDR3 totals 17 residues.

This clonotype occurred a few times. The CDR3 spells CATSRVPGTNYGYTF. The CDR3 DNA reads TGTGCCACCAGCAGAGTGCCAGGGACTAACTATGGCTACACCTTC. This chain links TRBV15 with TRBJ1-2, with D maybe TRBD1 (5 bases). Germline V gene data show CDR1 as LNHNV and CDR2 as YYDKDF (reference sequence). V was trimmed by 1 base and J by 0 bases, leaving 9 bases between them. This CDR3 has 15 residues.